Listed below are T cell receptor beta chains from one sample, sequenced in a study of cytomegalovirus exposure and HLA in healthy donors. Data came from immunoSEQ multiplex PCR; TCRdb stores just in-frame clones and leaves some out. The listing contains about 100,000 clones. The sequenced sample was PBMCs. The receptors shown here come from a girl between 5 and 17 years old in good health and CMV-seropositive. Each CDR3 is given with its conserved first and last residue. A D gene is named only where the DNA matches it firmly. Rows may omit the clone size; those that give it use once, few, many or a size class.

J	D	V	size	DNA	CDR3
TRBJ2-7	TRBD1	TRBV7-2	.	TGTGCCAGCAGTTCTGTACAGGGGGCCTACGAGCAGTACTTC	CASSSVQGAYEQYF
TRBJ1-1	.	TRBV4-2	.	TGTGCCAGCAGCCATACGGACTATCTTGAAGCTTTCTTT	CASSHTDYLEAFF
TRBJ2-7	TRBD2	TRBV7-2	.	TGTGCCAGCAGCTCTCCGGGACTAGCGGCGTACGAGCAGTACTTC	CASSSPGLAAYEQYF
TRBJ1-6	.	TRBV6-5	.	TGTGCCAGCAACCCCGGGTCGGAACAGGATTCACCCCTCCACTTT	CASNPGSEQDSPLHF
TRBJ2-3	TRBD2	TRBV5-1	.	TGCGCCAGCAGCCCTGGACTAGCGGGGACCGATACGCAGTATTTT	CASSPGLAGTDTQYF
TRBJ2-2	TRBD1	TRBV5-1	.	TGCGCCAGCAGAGATCCGGGACAGGGAAACACCGGGGAGCTGTTTTTT	CASRDPGQGNTGELFF
TRBJ2-1	TRBD2	TRBV6-1	.	TGTGCCAGCAGTGTCTTAGCGGGGGGCTACAATGAGCAGTTCTTC	CASSVLAGGYNEQFF
TRBJ1-1	.	TRBV28	.	TGTGCCAGCAGTTCGAGGCTAACGAACACTGAAGCTTTCTTT	CASSSRLTNTEAFF
TRBJ2-1	TRBD1	TRBV4-3	.	TGCGCCAGCAGCCAAGATCTTGGACAGGGGGTAAATGAGCAGTTCTTC	CASSQDLGQGVNEQFF
TRBJ1-6	.	TRBV7-2	.	TGTGCCAGCAGCTTAGGGGACTCCCTGAAGTCCTATAATTCACCCCTCCACTTT	CASSLGDSLKSYNSPLHF
TRBJ2-3	.	TRBV7-9	.	TGTGCCAGCAGCTCCCTAGCCAGCGGGAGCACAGATACGCAGTATTTT	CASSSLASGSTDTQYF
TRBJ2-7	.	TRBV14	.	TGTGCCAGCAGCCAAGTACAGGGTGCTTCCTACGAGCAGTACTTC	CASSQVQGASYEQYF
TRBJ1-3	.	TRBV29-1	.	TGCAGCGTTGCGGGGGACCTCTCTGGAAACACCATATATTTT	CSVAGDLSGNTIYF
TRBJ2-3	.	TRBV30	.	TGTGCCTGGACGTCCGCAGGAGATACGCAGTATTTT	CAWTSAGDTQYF
TRBJ2-1	TRBD2	TRBV7-2	.	TGTGCTGGGTTAGCAGCGGGGGGGGCCAATGAGCAGTTCTTC	CAGLAAGGANEQFF
TRBJ2-1	TRBD2	TRBV5-6	.	TGTGCCAGCAATCTTGGGGGTGCGGGGGAAGTTGAGCAGTTCTTC	CASNLGGAGEVEQFF
TRBJ2-3	TRBD2	TRBV11-3	.	TGTGCCAGCAGCCGGAGGACTAGCGGGGGGACTAGCACAGATACGCAGTATTTT	CASSRRTSGGTSTDTQYF
TRBJ1-2	.	TRBV12-5	.	TGTGCTAGTGGTTTGGGGACAGATAACTATGGCTACACCTTC	CASGLGTDNYGYTF
TRBJ1-6	.	TRBV6-5	.	TGTGCCAGTAAAAGGGAGGGACTTTCACCCCTACACTTT	CASKREGLSPLHF
TRBJ2-3	TRBD1	TRBV7-9	.	TGTGCCAGCAGCCCCCGACAGGGCCCAGATACGCAGTATTTT	CASSPRQGPDTQYF
TRBJ1-6	TRBD1	TRBV19	.	TGTGCCAGTAGTATCCAGGGGGCACCCCTACACTTT	CASSIQGAPLHF
TRBJ2-1	.	TRBV4-2	.	TGTGCCAGCAGCACCGGGGATACCTCCTACAATGAGCAGTTCTTC	CASSTGDTSYNEQFF
TRBJ2-5	TRBD2	TRBV12-5	.	TGTGCTAGTGGTTTGGTAGTAGCGGGGGTAGGAGAGACCCAGTACTTC	CASGLVVAGVGETQYF
TRBJ1-2	TRBD1	TRBV4-3	.	TGCGCCAGCAGCGAGGGACAGGGTTTTGGCTACACCTTC	CASSEGQGFGYTF
TRBJ1-2	.	TRBV28	.	TGTGCCAGCAGTTTATCGTCTTCGTTAGGGGGATATGGCTACACCTTC	CASSLSSSLGGYGYTF
TRBJ1-2	.	TRBV4-3	.	TGCGCCAGCAGCCAAGAGAATGCGCTTCTTCACTATGGCTACACCTTC	CASSQENALLHYGYTF
TRBJ1-1	.	TRBV27	.	TGTGCCAGCAGTGGGTTGAGGGCGCAGGACACTGAAGCTTTCTTT	CASSGLRAQDTEAFF
TRBJ1-2	TRBD1	TRBV18	.	TGTGCCAGCTCACCTCCGGGGACAGGGGGCGTAATTCTCTTCTATGGCTACACCTTC	CASSPPGTGGVILFYGYTF
TRBJ2-1	.	TRBV6-1	.	TGTGCCAGCAGTGAAGCAAGTACCAGCAGGGGCGGTGAGCAGTTCTTC	CASSEASTSRGGEQFF
TRBJ2-1	TRBD2	TRBV27	.	TGTGCCAGCGGGAGCGGGGGTCGGTACAATGAGCAGTTCTTC	CASGSGGRYNEQFF
TRBJ2-6	.	TRBV5-4	.	TGTGCCAGCAGCCTGGAAACAGGGAGAGGTTCTGGGGCCAACGTCCTGACTTTC	CASSLETGRGSGANVLTF
TRBJ2-6	TRBD1	TRBV6-5	.	TGTGCCAGCAGTTCCGGGACAGGGGTCGTCCTGACTTTC	CASSSGTGVVLTF
TRBJ1-4	TRBD1	TRBV7-9	.	TGTGCCAGCAGCGAACAGGGGGCTCATGAAAAACTGTTTTTT	CASSEQGAHEKLFF
TRBJ1-2	TRBD1	TRBV12-5	medium-sized	TGTGCTAGTGGTCCGCCCGCGGGACAGGGGAGAAACTATGGCTACACCTTC	CASGPPAGQGRNYGYTF
TRBJ1-2	.	TRBV29-1	.	TGCAGCGTTGTAGGGGGGGACTATGGCTACACCTTC	CSVVGGDYGYTF